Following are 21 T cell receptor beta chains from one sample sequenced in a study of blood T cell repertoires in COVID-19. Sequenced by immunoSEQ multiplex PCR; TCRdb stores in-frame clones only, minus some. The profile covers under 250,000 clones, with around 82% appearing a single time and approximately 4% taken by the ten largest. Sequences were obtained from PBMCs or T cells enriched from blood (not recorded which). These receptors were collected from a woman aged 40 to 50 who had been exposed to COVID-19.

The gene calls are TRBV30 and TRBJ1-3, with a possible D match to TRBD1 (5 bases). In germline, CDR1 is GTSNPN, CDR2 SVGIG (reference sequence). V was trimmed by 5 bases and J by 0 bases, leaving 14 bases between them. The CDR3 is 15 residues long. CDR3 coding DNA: TGTGCCTGGGGGGTCGGGGGTGCCTCTGGAAACACCATATATTTT. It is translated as CAWGVGGASGNTIYF.

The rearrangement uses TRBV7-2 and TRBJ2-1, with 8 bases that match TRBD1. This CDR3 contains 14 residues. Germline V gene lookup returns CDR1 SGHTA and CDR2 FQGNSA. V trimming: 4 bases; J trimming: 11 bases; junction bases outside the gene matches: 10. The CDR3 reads CASSSATGAGKQFF. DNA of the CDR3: TGTGCCAGCAGCTCAGCGACAGGGGCGGGGAAGCAGTTCTTC.

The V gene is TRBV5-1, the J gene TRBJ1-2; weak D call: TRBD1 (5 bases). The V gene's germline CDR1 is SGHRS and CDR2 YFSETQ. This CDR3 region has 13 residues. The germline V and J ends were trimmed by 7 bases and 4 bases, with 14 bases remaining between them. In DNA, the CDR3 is TGCGCCAGCGGTCCTTGGGGGGGCTATGGCTACACCTTC. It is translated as CASGPWGGYGYTF.

The CDR3 sequence: CASSPGQGATEAFF. Written as DNA, the CDR3 is TGTGCCAGCAGCCCGGGACAGGGCGCCACTGAAGCTTTCTTT. The V and J genes are TRBV7-2 and TRBJ1-1, with TRBD1 matching 9 bases. Germline V gene sequence: CDR1 SGHTA, CDR2 FQGNSA. With 5 bases clipped from V and 4 bases from J, the junction kept 5 bases outside the gene matches. This CDR3 is built from 14 residues.

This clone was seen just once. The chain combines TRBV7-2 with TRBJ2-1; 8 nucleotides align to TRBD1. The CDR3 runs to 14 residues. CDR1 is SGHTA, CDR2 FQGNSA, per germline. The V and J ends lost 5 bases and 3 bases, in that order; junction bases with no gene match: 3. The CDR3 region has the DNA TGTGCCAGCAGCCCGGGACAGGTCTACAATGAGCAGTTCTTC. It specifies CASSPGQVYNEQFF.

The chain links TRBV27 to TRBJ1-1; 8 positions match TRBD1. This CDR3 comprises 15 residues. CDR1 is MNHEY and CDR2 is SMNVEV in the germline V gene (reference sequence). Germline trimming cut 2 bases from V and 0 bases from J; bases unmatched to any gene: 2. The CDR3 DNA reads TGTGCCAGCAGTTTAGCGACAGGGGTGAACACTGAAGCTTTCTTT. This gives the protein CASSLATGVNTEAFF.

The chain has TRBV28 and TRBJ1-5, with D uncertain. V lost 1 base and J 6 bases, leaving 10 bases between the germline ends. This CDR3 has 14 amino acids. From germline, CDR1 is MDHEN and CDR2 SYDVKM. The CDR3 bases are TGTGCCAGCAGTTTATCCCTAGGCAGTCAGCCCCAGCATTTT. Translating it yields CASSLSLGSQPQHF.

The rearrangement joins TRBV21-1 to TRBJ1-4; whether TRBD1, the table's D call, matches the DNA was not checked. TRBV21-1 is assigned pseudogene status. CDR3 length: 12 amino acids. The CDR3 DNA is TGTGCCAGCACCGTACAGTATGAAAAACTGTTTTTT. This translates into CASTVQYEKLFF.

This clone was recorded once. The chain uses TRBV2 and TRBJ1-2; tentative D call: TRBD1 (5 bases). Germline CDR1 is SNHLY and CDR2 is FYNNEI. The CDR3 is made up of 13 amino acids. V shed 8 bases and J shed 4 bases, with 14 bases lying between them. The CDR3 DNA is TGTGCCAGCTTGCCCCTACAGGTCTATGGCTACACCTTC. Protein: CASLPLQVYGYTF. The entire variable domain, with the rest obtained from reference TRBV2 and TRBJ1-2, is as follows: EPEVTQTPSHQVTQMGQEVILRCVPISNHLYFYWYRQILGQKVEFLVSFYNNEISEKSEIFDDQFSVERPDGSNFTLKIRSTKLEDSAMYFCASLPLQVYGYTFGSGTRLTVV.

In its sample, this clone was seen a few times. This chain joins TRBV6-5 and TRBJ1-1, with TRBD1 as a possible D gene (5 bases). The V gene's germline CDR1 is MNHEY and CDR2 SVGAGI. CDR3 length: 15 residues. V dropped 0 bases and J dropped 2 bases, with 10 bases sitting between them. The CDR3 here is CASSYSVTDNTEAFF. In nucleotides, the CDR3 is TGTGCCAGCAGTTACTCCGTGACAGATAACACTGAAGCTTTCTTT.

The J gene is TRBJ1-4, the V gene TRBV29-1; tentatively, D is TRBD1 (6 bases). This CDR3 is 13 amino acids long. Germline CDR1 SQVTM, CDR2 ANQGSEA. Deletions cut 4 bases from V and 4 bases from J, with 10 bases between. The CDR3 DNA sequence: TGCAGCGTTGGAGGACAGAGTAATGAAAAACTGTTTTTT. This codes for CSVGGQSNEKLFF.

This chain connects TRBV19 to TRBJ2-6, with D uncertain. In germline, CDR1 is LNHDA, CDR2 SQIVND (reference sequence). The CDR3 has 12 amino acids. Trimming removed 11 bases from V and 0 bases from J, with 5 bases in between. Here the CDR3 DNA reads TGTGCCGTCGTCTCTGGGGCCAACGTCCTGACTTTC. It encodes CAVVSGANVLTF.

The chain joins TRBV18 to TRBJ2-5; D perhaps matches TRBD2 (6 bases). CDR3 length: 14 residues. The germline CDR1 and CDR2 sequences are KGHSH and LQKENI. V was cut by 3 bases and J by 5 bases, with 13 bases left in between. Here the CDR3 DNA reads TGTGCCAGCTCACCCGGCCTAGGGAGGGAGACCCAGTACTTC. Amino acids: CASSPGLGRETQYF.

CDR3: CATSDSRTGYGYTF. For the CDR3, the DNA is TGTGCCACCAGTGATTCGCGGACAGGTTATGGCTACACCTTC. The rearrangement links TRBV24-1 to TRBJ1-2; TRBD1 matches 7 bases. Trimming took 2 bases from V and 5 from J; bases not matched to a gene: 4. Germline values: CDR1 KGHDR, CDR2 SFDVKD. This CDR3 spans 14 amino acids.

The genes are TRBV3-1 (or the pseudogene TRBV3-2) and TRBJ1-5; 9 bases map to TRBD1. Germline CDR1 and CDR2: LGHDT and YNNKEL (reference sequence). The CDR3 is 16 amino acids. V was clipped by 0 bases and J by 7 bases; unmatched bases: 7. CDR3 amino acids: CASSQDTTGGGQPQHF. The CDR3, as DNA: TGTGCCAGCAGCCAAGATACGACAGGGGGTGGACAGCCCCAGCATTTT.

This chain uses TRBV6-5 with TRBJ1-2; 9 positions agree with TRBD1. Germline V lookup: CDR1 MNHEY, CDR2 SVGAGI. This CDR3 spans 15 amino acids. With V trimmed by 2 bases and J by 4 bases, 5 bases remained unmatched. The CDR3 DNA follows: TGTGCCAGCAGTTACGCGCCGGGACAGGGCTATGGCTACACCTTC. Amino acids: CASSYAPGQGYGYTF.

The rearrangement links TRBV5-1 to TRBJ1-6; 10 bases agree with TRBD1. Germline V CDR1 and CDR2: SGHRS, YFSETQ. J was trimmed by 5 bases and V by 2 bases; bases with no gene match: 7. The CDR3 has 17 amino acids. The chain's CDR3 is CASSFVTGTGDNSPLHF. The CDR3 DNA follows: TGCGCCAGCAGCTTTGTCACCGGGACAGGGGATAATTCACCCCTCCACTTT.

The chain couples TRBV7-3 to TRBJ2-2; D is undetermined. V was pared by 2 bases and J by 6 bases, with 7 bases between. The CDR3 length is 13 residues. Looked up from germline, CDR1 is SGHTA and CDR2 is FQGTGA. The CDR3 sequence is CASSLGVSGELFF. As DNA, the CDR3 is TGTGCCAGCAGCTTAGGAGTTTCCGGGGAGCTGTTTTTT.

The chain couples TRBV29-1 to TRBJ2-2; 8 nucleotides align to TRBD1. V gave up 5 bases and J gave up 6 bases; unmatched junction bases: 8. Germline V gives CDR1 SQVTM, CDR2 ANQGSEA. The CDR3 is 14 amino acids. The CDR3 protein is CSVLLQGVAGELFF. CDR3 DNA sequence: TGCAGCGTTTTGTTACAGGGGGTGGCCGGGGAGCTGTTTTTT.

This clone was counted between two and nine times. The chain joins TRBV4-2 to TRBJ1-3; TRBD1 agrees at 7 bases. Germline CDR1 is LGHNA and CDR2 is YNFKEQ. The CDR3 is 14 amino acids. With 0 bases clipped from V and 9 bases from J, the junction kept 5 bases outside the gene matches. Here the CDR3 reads CASSQERTGSTIYF. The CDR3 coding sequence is TGTGCCAGCAGCCAAGAACGGACAGGATCCACCATATATTTT.

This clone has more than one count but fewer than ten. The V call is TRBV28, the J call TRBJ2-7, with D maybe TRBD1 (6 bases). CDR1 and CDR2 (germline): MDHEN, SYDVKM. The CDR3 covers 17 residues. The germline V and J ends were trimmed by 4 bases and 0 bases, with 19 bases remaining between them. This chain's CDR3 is CASSSRRGGGGSYEQYF. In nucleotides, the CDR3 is TGTGCCAGCAGTTCAAGGCGAGGTGGGGGCGGCTCCTACGAGCAGTACTTC.